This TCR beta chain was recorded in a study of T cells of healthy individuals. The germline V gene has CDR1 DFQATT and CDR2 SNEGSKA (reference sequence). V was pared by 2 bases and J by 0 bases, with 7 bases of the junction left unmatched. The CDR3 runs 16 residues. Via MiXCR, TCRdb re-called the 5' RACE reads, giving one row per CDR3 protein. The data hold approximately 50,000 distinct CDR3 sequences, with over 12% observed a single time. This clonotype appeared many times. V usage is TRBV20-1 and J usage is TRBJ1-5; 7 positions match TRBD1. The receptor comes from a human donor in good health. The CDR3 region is CSARRTGVLSNQPQHF. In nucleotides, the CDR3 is TGCAGTGCTAGAAGGACAGGAGTACTTAGCAATCAGCCCCAGCATTTT.